Listed below are T cell receptor beta chains from one sample, sequenced in a study of beta chain features in type 1 diabetes. Repertoires were generated with immunoSEQ multiplex PCR, while TCRdb's copy carries only in-frame clones and drops some. Seen here are some 500,000 clones, more than 9.5% observed once, and the top ten hold more than 0.045%. The specimen sequenced was naive CD4+ T cells from blood. The receptors originated from a woman in her late teens or twenties in good health. The CDR3 runs from the conserved cysteine through the conserved F or W. The D gene is left open where the match is weak. Clone size is stated in some rows and not others, as once, few, many or a class when expanded.

v_gene	abundance	d_gene	j_gene	CDR3nt	CDR3aa
TRBV2	-	-	TRBJ2-3	TGTGCCAGCAGCCAGAGGGTGAGCACAGATACGCAGTATTTT	CASSQRVSTDTQYF
TRBV29-1	few	-	TRBJ2-1	TGCAGCGCTCAATGGGGGCCCAATGAGCAGTTCTTC	CSAQWGPNEQFF
TRBV27	-	-	TRBJ1-5	TGTGCCAGCAGAGACCGCAGGGACGGTCAGCCCCAGCATTTT	CASRDRRDGQPQHF
TRBV1	-	-	TRBJ2-1	TGCACCAGCAGCCCCGGGACTAGCGGGAGTTACAATGAGCAGTTCTTC	CTSSPGTSGSYNEQFF
TRBV20-1	few	-	TRBJ2-5	TGCAGTGCCTCTAGTTATCCCTCGGGGGACTTC	CSASSYPSGDF
TRBV11-3	few	TRBD2	TRBJ2-3	TGTGCCAGCAGCGCGGGAGTCGGGCCAGATACGCAGTATTTT	CASSAGVGPDTQYF
TRBV29-1	few	-	TRBJ1-4	TGCAGCGTTCGGGGGGAAGGGGATGGAGGAAAACTGTTTTTT	CSVRGEGDGGKLFF
TRBV6-5	once	-	TRBJ2-1	TGTGCCAGCAGTTACTCAGCAGGGACCAATGAGCAGTTCTTC	CASSYSAGTNEQFF
TRBV30	few	-	TRBJ2-7	TGTGCCTGGAGTGTAACCTGGGCAGGGGCCTACGAGCAGTACTTC	CAWSVTWAGAYEQYF
TRBV29-1	-	-	TRBJ1-1	TGCAGCGTTGTACGGGGCGGACTTAACACTGAAGCTTTCTTT	CSVVRGGLNTEAFF
TRBV4-1	-	-	TRBJ2-7	TGCGCCAGCAGCCAATTCCCTATGAAGGCTAGCTCCTACGAGCAGTACTTC	CASSQFPMKASSYEQYF
TRBV7-2	-	TRBD2	TRBJ2-3	TGTGCCAGCAGCCTATGGACTAGGGGCACAGATACGCAGTATTTT	CASSLWTRGTDTQYF
TRBV19	-	-	TRBJ2-7	TGTGCCAGTAGGGGACGGCCGAAATACGAGCAGTACTTC	CASRGRPKYEQYF
TRBV30	-	-	TRBJ1-2	TGTGCCTGGAGTGTAGTGCAGGGTGGTGGCTACACCTTC	CAWSVVQGGGYTF
TRBV6-5	-	-	TRBJ1-1	TGTGCCAGCAGTTCAGGCGGCCTCGAAGCTTTCTTT	CASSSGGLEAFF
TRBV27	few	TRBD2	TRBJ2-3	TGTGCCAGCAGCCCACCCGGGACTAGCGGGGCAGATACGCAGTATTTT	CASSPPGTSGADTQYF
TRBV30	-	TRBD1	TRBJ2-3	TGTGCCTGGAGTGAAGGGACAGGGGGCGCGGATACGCAGTATTTT	CAWSEGTGGADTQYF
TRBV7-2	few	TRBD2	TRBJ2-3	TGTGCCAGCAGCCACGGGACTAGCGGGGGCCTCGGGGCTGGCACGCAGTATTTT	CASSHGTSGGLGAGTQYF
TRBV5-1	-	-	TRBJ2-5	TGCGCCAGCAGCTTTATGACTTTCCAGGAGACCCAGTACTTC	CASSFMTFQETQYF
TRBV7-3	-	-	TRBJ2-3	TGTGCCAGCAGCTTAATCCCGGCAGATACGCAGTATTTT	CASSLIPADTQYF